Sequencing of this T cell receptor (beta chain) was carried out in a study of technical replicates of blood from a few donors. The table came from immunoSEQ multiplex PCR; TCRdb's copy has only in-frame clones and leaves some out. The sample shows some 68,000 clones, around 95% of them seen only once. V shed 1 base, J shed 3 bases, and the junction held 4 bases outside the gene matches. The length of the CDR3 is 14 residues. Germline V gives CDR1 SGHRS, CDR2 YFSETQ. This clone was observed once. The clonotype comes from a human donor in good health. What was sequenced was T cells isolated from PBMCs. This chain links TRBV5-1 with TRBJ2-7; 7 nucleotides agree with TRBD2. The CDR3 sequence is CASSLWGGSYEQYF. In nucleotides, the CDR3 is TGCGCCAGCAGCTTGTGGGGCGGGAGCTACGAGCAGTACTTC.